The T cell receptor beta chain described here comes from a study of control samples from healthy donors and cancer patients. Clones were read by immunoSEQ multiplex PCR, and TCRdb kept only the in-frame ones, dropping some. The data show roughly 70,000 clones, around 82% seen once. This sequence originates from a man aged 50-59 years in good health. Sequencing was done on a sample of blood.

The CDR3 here is CASRSFQAGGDEQFF. CDR3 nucleotide sequence: TGTGCCAGCAGGTCGTTCCAGGCGGGCGGGGATGAGCAGTTCTTC. The rearrangement links TRBV28 to TRBJ2-1; TRBD2 might be the D (6 bases). Germline assignment: CDR1 MDHEN and CDR2 SYDVKM. CDR3 size: 15 residues. V was shortened by 6 bases and J by 8 bases, with 20 bases between the two germline ends.